This T cell receptor (beta chain) derives from a study of cytomegalovirus exposure and HLA in healthy donors. The CDR3 length is 13 residues. The V end was cut by 3 bases, the J end by 4 bases, with 9 bases between. Germline lookup yields CDR1 GTSNPN and CDR2 SVGIG (reference sequence). It was with 60 Vbeta and 13 Jbeta primers that the PCR ran. Here immunoSEQ multiplex PCR was the method, and the copy in TCRdb shows in-frame clones only, minus some. The sample shows some 170,000 clones, 65% to 80% of them seen only once. The source is a man aged 35-49 years in good health and CMV-seronegative. Sequencing was done on a sample of PBMCs. The chain joins TRBV30 to TRBJ1-4; no clear D gene. DNA of the CDR3: TGTGCCTGGAGCGAGGACTTTAATGAAAAACTGTTTTTT. Translation gives CAWSEDFNEKLFF.